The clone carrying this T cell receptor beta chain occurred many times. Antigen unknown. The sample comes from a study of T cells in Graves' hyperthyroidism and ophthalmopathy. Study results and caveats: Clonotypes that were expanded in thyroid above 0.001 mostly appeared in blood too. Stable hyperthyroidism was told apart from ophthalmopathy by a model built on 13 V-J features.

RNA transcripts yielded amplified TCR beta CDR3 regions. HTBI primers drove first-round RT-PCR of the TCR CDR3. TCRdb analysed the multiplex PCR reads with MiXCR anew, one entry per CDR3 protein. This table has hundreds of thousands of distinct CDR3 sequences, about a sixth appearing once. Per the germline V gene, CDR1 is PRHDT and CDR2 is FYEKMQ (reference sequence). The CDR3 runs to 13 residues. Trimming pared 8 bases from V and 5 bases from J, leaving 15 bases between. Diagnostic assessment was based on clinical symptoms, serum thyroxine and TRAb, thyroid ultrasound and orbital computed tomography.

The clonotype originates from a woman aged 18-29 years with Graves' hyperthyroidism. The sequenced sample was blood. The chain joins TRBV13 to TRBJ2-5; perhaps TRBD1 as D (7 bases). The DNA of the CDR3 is TGTGCCAGCGGATGGAGGGGGCAGGAGACCCAGTACTTC. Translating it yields CASGWRGQETQYF.